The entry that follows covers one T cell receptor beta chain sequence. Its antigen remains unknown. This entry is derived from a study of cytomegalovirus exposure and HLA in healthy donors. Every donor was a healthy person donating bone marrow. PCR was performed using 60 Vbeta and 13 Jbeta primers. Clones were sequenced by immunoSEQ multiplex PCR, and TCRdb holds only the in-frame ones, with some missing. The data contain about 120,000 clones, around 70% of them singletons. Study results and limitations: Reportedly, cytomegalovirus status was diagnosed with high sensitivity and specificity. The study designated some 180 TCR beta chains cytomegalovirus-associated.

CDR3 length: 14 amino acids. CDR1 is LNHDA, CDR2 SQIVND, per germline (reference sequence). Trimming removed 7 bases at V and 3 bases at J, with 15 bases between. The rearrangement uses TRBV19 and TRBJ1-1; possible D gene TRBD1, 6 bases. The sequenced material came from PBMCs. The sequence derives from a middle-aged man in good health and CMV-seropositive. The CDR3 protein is CASTLGAGDTEAFF. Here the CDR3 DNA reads TGTGCCAGTACGTTAGGGGCAGGGGACACTGAAGCTTTCTTT.